This T cell receptor beta chain was identified during a study of T cell responses to AZD1222 COVID-19 vaccine. V was cut by 4 bases and J by 1 base, with 13 bases left in between. The germline CDR1 and CDR2 sequences are LGHNA and YSLEER. The CDR3 length is 15 residues. The assay was immunoSEQ multiplex PCR, and TCRdb's table has in-frame clones only and misses some. The table lists 150,000 or so clones, about 94% of them singletons. As for this clone: Antigen unknown.

General study results and limits: Sampling that yielded the repertoires occurred only after the peak T cell response.

The J gene is TRBJ1-1, the V gene TRBV4-3; D not certain. The input for sequencing was peripheral blood, taken on day 0 of AZD1222 vaccination. This receptor was taken from an adult in good health. This CDR3 is CASSPGKWGNTEAFF. The CDR3 nucleotides are TGCGCCAGCAGCCCGGGGAAATGGGGGAACACTGAAGCTTTCTTT.